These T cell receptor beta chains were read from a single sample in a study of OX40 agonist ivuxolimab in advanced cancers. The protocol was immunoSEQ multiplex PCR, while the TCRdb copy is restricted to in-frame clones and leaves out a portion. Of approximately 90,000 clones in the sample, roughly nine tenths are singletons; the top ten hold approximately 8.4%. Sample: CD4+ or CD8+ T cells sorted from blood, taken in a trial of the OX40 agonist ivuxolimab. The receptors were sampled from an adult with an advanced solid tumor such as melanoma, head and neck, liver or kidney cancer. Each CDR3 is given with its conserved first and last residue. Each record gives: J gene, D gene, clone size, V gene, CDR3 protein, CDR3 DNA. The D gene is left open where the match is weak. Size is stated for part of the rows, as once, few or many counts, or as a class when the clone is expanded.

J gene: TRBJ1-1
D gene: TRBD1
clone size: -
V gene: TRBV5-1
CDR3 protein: CASSLTPGQGATEAFF
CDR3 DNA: TGCGCCAGCAGCTTGACCCCGGGACAGGGGGCCACTGAAGCTTTCTTT

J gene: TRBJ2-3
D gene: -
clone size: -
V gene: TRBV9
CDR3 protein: CASSAGKFQYF
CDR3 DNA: TGTGCCAGCAGTGCCGGGAAATTCCAGTATTTT

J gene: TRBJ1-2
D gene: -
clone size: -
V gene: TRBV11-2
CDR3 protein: CASSLSGANYGYTF
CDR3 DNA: TGTGCCAGCAGCTTGTCCGGGGCTAACTATGGCTACACCTTC

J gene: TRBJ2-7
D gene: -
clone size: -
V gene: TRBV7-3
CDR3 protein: CASSFHGGGPYEQYF
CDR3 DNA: TGTGCCAGCAGCTTCCACGGAGGGGGCCCCTACGAGCAGTACTTC

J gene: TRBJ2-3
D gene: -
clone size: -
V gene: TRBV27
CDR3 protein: CASSLFESTDTQYF
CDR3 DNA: TGTGCCAGCAGTTTATTTGAGAGCACAGATACGCAGTATTTT

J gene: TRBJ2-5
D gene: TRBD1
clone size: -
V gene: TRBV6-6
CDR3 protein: CATSGQGWETQYF
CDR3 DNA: TGTGCCACTTCGGGACAGGGCTGGGAGACCCAGTACTTC

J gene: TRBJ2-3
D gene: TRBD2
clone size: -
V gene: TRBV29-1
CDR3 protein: CSVGQGGEADTQYF
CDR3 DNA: TGCAGCGTTGGGCAGGGAGGGGAAGCAGATACGCAGTATTTT

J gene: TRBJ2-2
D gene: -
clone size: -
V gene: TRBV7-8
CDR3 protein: CASSLAGLNTGELFF
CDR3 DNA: TGTGCCAGCAGCTTAGCGGGTCTGAACACCGGGGAGCTGTTTTTT

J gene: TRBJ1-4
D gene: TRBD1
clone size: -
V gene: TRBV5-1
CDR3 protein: CASSQGDTQQMSEKLFF
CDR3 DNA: TGCGCCAGCAGCCAGGGGGACACTCAACAAATGAGTGAAAAACTGTTTTTT

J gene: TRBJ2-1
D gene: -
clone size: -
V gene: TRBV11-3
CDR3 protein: CASSLDGPDTYNEQFF
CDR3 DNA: TGTGCCAGCAGCTTAGATGGGCCTGACACCTACAATGAGCAGTTCTTC

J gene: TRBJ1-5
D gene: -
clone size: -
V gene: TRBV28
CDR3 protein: CASSPVQGDQPQHF
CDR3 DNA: TGTGCCAGCAGTCCCGTACAGGGAGATCAGCCCCAGCATTTT

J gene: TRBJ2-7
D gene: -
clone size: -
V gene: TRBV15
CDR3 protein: CATSRQKGYEQYF
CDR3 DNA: TGTGCCACCAGCAGACAGAAGGGGTACGAGCAGTACTTC

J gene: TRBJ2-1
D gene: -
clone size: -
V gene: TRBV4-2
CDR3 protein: CASSQWGDEQFF
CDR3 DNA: TGTGCCAGCAGCCAATGGGGCGATGAGCAGTTCTTC

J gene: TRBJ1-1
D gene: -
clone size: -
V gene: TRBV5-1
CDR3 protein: CASSGIQGEAFF
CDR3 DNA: TGCGCCAGCAGCGGAATCCAGGGGGAAGCTTTCTTT

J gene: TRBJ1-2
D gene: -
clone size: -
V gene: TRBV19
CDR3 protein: CASRDSFNYGYTF
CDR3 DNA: TGTGCCAGTAGGGACAGCTTCAACTATGGCTACACCTTC

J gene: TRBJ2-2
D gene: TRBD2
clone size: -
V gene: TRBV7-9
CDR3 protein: CASSSPTSGRNTGELFF
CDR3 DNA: TGTGCCAGCAGCTCCCCGACTAGCGGGAGGAACACCGGGGAGCTGTTTTTT

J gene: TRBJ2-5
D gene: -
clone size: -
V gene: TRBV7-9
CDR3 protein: CASGGAIGETQYF
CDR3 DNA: TGTGCCAGCGGGGGGGCGATTGGAGAGACCCAGTACTTC

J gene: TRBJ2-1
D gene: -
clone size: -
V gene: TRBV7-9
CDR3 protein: CASSLVWGEHEQFF
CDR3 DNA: TGTGCCAGCAGCTTAGTGTGGGGGGAGCATGAGCAGTTCTTC

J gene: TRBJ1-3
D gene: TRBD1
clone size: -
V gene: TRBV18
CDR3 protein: CASSPEQGATFSGNTIYF
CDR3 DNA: TGTGCCAGCTCACCCGAACAGGGGGCTACCTTCTCTGGAAACACCATATATTTT

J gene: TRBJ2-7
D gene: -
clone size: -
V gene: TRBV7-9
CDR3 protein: CASSLGPGVSNEQYF
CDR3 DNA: TGTGCCAGCAGCTTAGGCCCCGGTGTTAGTAACGAGCAGTACTTC

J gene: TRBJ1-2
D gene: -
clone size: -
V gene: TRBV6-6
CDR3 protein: CASSYSGYYGYTF
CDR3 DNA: TGTGCCAGCAGTTACTCAGGGTATTATGGCTACACCTTC

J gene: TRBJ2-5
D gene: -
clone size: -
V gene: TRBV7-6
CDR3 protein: CASSGGFFQYF
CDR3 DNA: TGTGCCAGCAGCGGCGGATTCTTTCAGTACTTC

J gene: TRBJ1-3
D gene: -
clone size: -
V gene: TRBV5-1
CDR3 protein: CASSLWGASSGNTIYF
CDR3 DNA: TGCGCCAGCAGCTTGTGGGGAGCCAGCTCTGGAAACACCATATATTTT

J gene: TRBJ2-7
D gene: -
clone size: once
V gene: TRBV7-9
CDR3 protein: CASSLVGPTYEQYF
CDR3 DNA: TGTGCCAGCAGCTTAGTGGGGCCTACCTACGAGCAGTACTTC

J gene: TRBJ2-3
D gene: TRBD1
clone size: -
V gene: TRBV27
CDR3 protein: CASSSQGAGDTQYF
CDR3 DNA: TGTGCCAGCAGTTCACAGGGGGCAGGAGATACGCAGTATTTT

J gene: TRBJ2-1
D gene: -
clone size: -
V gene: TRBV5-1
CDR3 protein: CASKGNNEQFF
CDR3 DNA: TGCGCCAGCAAGGGGAACAATGAGCAGTTCTTC

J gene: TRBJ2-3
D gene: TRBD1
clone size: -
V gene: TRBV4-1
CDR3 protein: CASSQGTGGQYF
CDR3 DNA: TGCGCCAGCAGCCAAGGGACAGGGGGCCAGTATTTT

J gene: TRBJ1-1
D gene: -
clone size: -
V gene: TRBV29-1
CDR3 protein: CSVEDTEAFF
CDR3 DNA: TGCAGCGTGGAGGATACTGAAGCTTTCTTT

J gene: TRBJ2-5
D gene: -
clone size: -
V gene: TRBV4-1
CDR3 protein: CASSQTLPETQYF
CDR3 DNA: TGCGCCAGCAGCCAAACATTACCGGAGACCCAGTACTTC

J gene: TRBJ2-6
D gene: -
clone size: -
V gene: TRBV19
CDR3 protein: CASSMDGFLYSGANVLTF
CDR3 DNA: TGTGCCAGTAGTATGGATGGTTTCCTTTACTCTGGGGCCAACGTCCTGACTTTC

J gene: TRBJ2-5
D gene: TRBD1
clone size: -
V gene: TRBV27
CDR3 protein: CARRDSGQETQYF
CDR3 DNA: TGTGCCAGGAGGGACAGTGGCCAAGAGACCCAGTACTTC

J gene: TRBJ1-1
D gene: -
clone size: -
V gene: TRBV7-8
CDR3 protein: CASSLAAANTEAFF
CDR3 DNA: TGTGCCAGCAGCTTAGCCGCAGCGAACACTGAAGCTTTCTTT

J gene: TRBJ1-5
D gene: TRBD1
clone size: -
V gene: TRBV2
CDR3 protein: CASLGQTFDQPQHF
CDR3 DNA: TGTGCCAGCCTGGGACAGACGTTCGATCAGCCCCAGCATTTT

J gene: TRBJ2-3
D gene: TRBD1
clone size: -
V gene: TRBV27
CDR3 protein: CASSFRGTGPSTDTQYF
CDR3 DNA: TGTGCCAGCAGTTTCAGGGGGACAGGGCCTAGCACAGATACGCAGTATTTT

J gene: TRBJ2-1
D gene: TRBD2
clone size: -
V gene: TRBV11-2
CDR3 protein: CASSPGTSGRANKNEQFF
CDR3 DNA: TGTGCCAGCAGCCCCGGGACTAGCGGGAGGGCCAATAAGAATGAGCAGTTCTTC

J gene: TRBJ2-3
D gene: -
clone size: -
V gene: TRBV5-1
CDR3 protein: CASSLGPLGSSDTQYF
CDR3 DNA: TGCGCCAGCAGCTTGGGTCCTCTGGGGAGTTCGGATACGCAGTATTTT

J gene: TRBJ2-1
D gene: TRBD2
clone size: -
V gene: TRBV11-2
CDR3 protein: CASSKVRDYLNEQFF
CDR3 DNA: TGTGCCAGCAGCAAGGTCCGGGACTATCTCAATGAGCAGTTCTTC

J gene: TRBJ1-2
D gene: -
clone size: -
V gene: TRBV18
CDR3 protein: CASSPSLGRPDGYTF
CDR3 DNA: TGTGCCAGCTCACCCAGTCTGGGGCGCCCAGATGGCTACACCTTC

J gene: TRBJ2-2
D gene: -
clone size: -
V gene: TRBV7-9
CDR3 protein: CASTRQDPGELFF
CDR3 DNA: TGTGCCAGCACGCGACAGGATCCCGGGGAGCTGTTTTTT

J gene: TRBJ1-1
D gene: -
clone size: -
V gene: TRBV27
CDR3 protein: CASRPLGRGDTEAFF
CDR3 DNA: TGTGCCAGCAGACCCCTCGGCAGGGGAGACACTGAAGCTTTCTTT

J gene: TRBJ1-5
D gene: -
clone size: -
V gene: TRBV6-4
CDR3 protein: CASSVQEGSQPQHF
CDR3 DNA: TGTGCCAGCAGCGTTCAAGAGGGGTCTCAGCCCCAGCATTTT

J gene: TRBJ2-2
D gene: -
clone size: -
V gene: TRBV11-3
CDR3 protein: CASSLDFAGRYTGELFF
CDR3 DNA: TGTGCCAGCAGCTTAGATTTTGCCGGGAGATACACCGGGGAGCTGTTTTTT

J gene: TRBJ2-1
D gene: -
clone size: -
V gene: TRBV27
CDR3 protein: CASREGGNEQFF
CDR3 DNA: TGTGCCAGCAGGGAGGGAGGCAATGAGCAGTTCTTC

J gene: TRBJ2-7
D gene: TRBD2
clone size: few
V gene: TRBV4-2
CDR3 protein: CASSQGGLAGDEQYF
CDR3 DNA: TGTGCCAGCAGCCAAGGGGGACTAGCGGGAGACGAGCAGTACTTC

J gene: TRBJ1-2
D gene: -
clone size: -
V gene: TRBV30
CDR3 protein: CAWSVAHRTPYGYTF
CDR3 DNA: TGTGCCTGGAGTGTGGCTCACCGGACACCCTATGGCTACACCTTC

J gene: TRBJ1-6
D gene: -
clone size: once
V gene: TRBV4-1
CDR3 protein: CASSQSEGPNSPLHF
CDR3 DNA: TGCGCCAGCAGCCAGTCGGAGGGACCTAATTCACCCCTCCACTTT

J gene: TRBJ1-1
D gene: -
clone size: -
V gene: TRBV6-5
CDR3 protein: CASSYYGYTEAFF
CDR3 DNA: TGTGCCAGCAGTTACTACGGGTACACTGAAGCTTTCTTT

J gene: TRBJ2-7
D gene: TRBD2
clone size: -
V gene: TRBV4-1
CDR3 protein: CASSDLGVGGAYEQYF
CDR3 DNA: TGCGCCAGCAGCGATTTGGGCGTCGGGGGGGCCTACGAGCAGTACTTC

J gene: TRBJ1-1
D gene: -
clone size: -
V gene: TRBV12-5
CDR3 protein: CASGLGTTEAFF
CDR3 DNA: TGTGCTAGTGGTTTGGGGACAACTGAAGCTTTCTTT

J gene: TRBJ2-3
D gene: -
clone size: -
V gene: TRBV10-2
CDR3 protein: CASTPGQSTDTQYF
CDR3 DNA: TGCGCCAGCACCCCGGGACAAAGCACAGATACGCAGTATTTT

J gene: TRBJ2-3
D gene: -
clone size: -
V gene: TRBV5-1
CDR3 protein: CASSLFGGATTDTQYF
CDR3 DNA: TGCGCCAGCAGCTTGTTTGGGGGAGCAACCACAGATACGCAGTATTTT

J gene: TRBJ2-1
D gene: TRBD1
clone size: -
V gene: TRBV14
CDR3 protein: CASSHPQGAAYNEQFF
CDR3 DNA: TGTGCCAGCAGCCATCCACAGGGGGCCGCCTACAATGAGCAGTTCTTC

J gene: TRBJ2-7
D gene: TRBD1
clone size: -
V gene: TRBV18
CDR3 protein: CASSADRGHYEQYF
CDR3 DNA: TGTGCCAGCTCAGCGGACAGGGGCCACTACGAGCAGTACTTC

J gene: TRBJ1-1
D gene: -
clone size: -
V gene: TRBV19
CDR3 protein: CASSAHPILNTEAFF
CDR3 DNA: TGTGCCAGTAGTGCACACCCAATTCTGAACACTGAAGCTTTCTTT

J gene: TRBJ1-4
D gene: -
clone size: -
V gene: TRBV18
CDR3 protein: CASSPDREKLFF
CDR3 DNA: TGTGCCAGCTCACCGGACAGAGAAAAACTGTTTTTT

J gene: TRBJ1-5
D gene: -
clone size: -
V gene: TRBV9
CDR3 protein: CASSAALGNQPQHF
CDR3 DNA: TGTGCCAGCAGCGCCGCGTTGGGCAATCAGCCCCAGCATTTT

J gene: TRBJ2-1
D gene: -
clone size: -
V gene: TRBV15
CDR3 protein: CATSRVRGNGFNEQFF
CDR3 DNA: TGTGCCACCAGCAGAGTGCGCGGGAACGGCTTCAATGAGCAGTTCTTC

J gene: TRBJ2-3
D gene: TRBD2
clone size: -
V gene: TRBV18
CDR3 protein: CASSAGWLAGVTDTQYF
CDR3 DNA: TGTGCCAGCTCGGCCGGATGGCTAGCGGGAGTTACAGATACGCAGTATTTT

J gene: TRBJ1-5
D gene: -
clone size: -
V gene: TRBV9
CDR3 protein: CASSVEPAGDQPQHF
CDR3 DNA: TGTGCCAGCAGCGTAGAACCCGCGGGAGATCAGCCCCAGCATTTT